These 7 T cell receptor beta chains were all obtained from the same sample, sequenced in a study of blood T cell repertoires in COVID-19. Produced via immunoSEQ multiplex PCR; TCRdb's table is partial and in-frame only. In the table there are 150,000 or so clones, 80% to 90% of which are singletons. The specimen sequenced was peripheral blood. The receptors come from a man aged 18 to 35 with COVID-19, enrolled during active disease.

The V gene is TRBV19, the J gene TRBJ2-1; 7 bases line up with TRBD1. There are 15 residues in the CDR3. In germline, CDR1 is LNHDA, CDR2 SQIVND (reference sequence). J lost 3 bases, V lost 3 bases, and 5 bases had no gene match. CDR3 in amino acids: CASSMGQLDYNEQFF. In DNA form, the CDR3 reads TGTGCCAGTAGTATGGGACAGCTCGACTACAATGAGCAGTTCTTC.

This clone was seen a single time. The J gene is TRBJ2-1, the V gene TRBV13; 11 nucleotides match TRBD1. The germline V gene encodes CDR1 PRHDT and CDR2 FYEKMQ (reference sequence). This CDR3 is built from 16 residues. V dropped 5 bases and J dropped 7; count of bases not matched to a gene: 10. CDR3 amino acids: CASSRGTGGFFNEQFF. The CDR3 region has the DNA TGTGCCAGCAGCAGGGGGACAGGGGGTTTTTTTAATGAGCAGTTCTTC.

This clone was found a few times. The J gene is TRBJ2-1, the V gene TRBV5-1; 13 bases line up with TRBD2. CDR3 size: 14 residues. With 3 bases clipped from V and 9 bases from J, the junction kept 3 bases outside the gene matches. Germline V gene data show CDR1 as SGHRS and CDR2 as YFSETQ. The CDR3: CASSWTSGSFEQFF. CDR3 nucleotide sequence: TGCGCCAGCAGCTGGACTAGCGGGAGCTTTGAGCAGTTCTTC.

The chain has TRBV4-2 and TRBJ2-5; perhaps TRBD1 as D (6 bases). Germline V gene lookup returns CDR1 LGHNA and CDR2 YNFKEQ. Trimming left V 5 bases short and J 5 bases short, with 15 bases between. The CDR3 has 14 residues. CDR3 nucleotide sequence: TGTGCCAGCAGCATCCCCGGGACAATGGAGACCCAGTACTTC. Translated: CASSIPGTMETQYF.

This clone was detected a few times. This chain uses TRBV19 with TRBJ2-1; the D gene is possibly TRBD2 (6 bases). V lost 4 bases, J lost 8 bases, and 15 bases lay in between. The CDR3 runs 14 residues. Germline CDR1 LNHDA, CDR2 SQIVND (reference sequence). The chain's CDR3 is CASSTRLVIDEQFF. CDR3 coding DNA: TGTGCCAGTAGTACGAGACTAGTTATAGATGAGCAGTTCTTC.

The chain recombines TRBV19 with TRBJ2-7; D gene ambiguous. CDR1 LNHDA and CDR2 SQIVND come from the germline V gene (reference sequence). Trimming removed 5 bases at V and 3 bases at J, with 11 bases between. The CDR3 is 13 amino acids. The CDR3, as DNA: TGTGCCAGTAGTCGAAGCCAACGCTACGAGCAGTACTTC. This encodes CASSRSQRYEQYF.

This sequence joins TRBV15 and TRBJ2-1; D unclear. Trimming removed 2 bases at V and 7 bases at J, with 21 bases between. The CDR3 totals 17 residues. The germline V gene encodes CDR1 LNHNV and CDR2 YYDKDF (reference sequence). This CDR3 reads CATSRQSLLPSPNEQFF. CDR3 coding DNA: TGTGCCACCAGCAGACAATCTTTACTCCCTTCCCCGAATGAGCAGTTCTTC.